This is a list of T cell receptor beta chains from one sample in a study of cytomegalovirus exposure and HLA in healthy donors. Sequenced by immunoSEQ multiplex PCR; TCRdb stores in-frame clones only, minus some. Among approximately 100,000 clones, roughly 73% were seen once, and the ten largest hold approximately 3.6%. Sequencing was done on a sample of PBMCs. These receptors were collected from a woman in her 40s in good health and CMV-seronegative. CDR3s include the opening cysteine and the closing phenylalanine or tryptophan. The D gene is left open where the match is weak. Part of the rows lack a size; the others show once, few, many or a class for expanded clones.

d_call clone_size j_call v_call cdr3_length cdr3_nt cdr3_aa
. . TRBJ2-2 TRBV18 17 TGTGCCAGCTCACCGCGGACTCTTCAACAGAGCACCGGGGAGCTGTTTTTT CASSPRTLQQSTGELFF
TRBD1 . TRBJ2-2 TRBV9 16 TGTGCCAGCAGCGTAGGTCCAGGGGGCGACACCGGGGAGCTGTTTTTT CASSVGPGGDTGELFF
. . TRBJ1-4 TRBV5-1 16 TGCGCCAGCAGGGTTGGGTCGGGGGGCGCTGGCGAAAAACTGTTTTTT CASRVGSGGAGEKLFF
. . TRBJ1-2 TRBV25-1 16 TGTGCCAGCAGTGAATGGGGGCAAGGGCCGAACTATGGCTACACCTTC CASSEWGQGPNYGYTF
. few TRBJ2-7 TRBV13 14 TGTGCCAGCAGCTTTTCAGTCAACAACTACGAGCAGTACTTC CASSFSVNNYEQYF
. few TRBJ1-1 TRBV15 12 TGTGCCACCAGCAGAGGTGAGGGTAGGGCTTTCTTT CATSRGEGRAFF
. . TRBJ2-7 TRBV29-1 13 TGCAGCGTGAGGCTCGGCGGGCTTTACGAGCAGTACTTC CSVRLGGLYEQYF
TRBD1 few TRBJ1-5 TRBV30 12 TGTGCCTGGAGACAGGGGTTGCAGCCCCAGCATTTT CAWRQGLQPQHF
. . TRBJ2-3 TRBV13 14 TGTGCCAGCAGTCTCCGGTCGGGCACAGATACGCAGTATTTT CASSLRSGTDTQYF
. . TRBJ2-5 TRBV7-8 13 TGTGCCAGCAGCTTAGGAGGGGGAAAGACCCAGTACTTC CASSLGGGKTQYF
TRBD1 few TRBJ1-4 TRBV4-1 15 TGCGCCAGCAGCCAATCGACAGGGCTAAATGAAAAACTGTTTTTT CASSQSTGLNEKLFF
. . TRBJ1-1 TRBV29-1 12 TGCAGCGTTGAGGGCCAGAATACTGAAGCTTTCTTT CSVEGQNTEAFF
TRBD1 . TRBJ1-1 TRBV19 14 TGTGCCAGTAAGGCCGGGACAGGAAAGTTGGAAGCTTTCTTT CASKAGTGKLEAFF
TRBD1 few TRBJ2-2 TRBV2 15 TGTGTCACCCGGCCCAGGGGGCGTTGGACCGGGGAGCTGTTTTTT CVTRPRGRWTGELFF
. few TRBJ1-4 TRBV6-5 14 TGTGCCAGCAGTCCCGGTCGGTCCTTTGAAAAACTGTTTTTT CASSPGRSFEKLFF
. . TRBJ1-2 TRBV30 14 TGTGCCTGGAGTGTAATAGGAGGGGTTGGCGGCTACACCTTC CAWSVIGGVGGYTF
. . TRBJ1-4 TRBV7-6 15 TGTGCCAGCAGCTCCAATCGGGGGGTTAATGAAAAACTGTTTTTT CASSSNRGVNEKLFF
. . TRBJ2-7 TRBV7-2 13 TGTGCCAGCAGCTCGAGTAGAGGGGGCGAGCAGTACTTC CASSSSRGGEQYF
TRBD1 . TRBJ1-2 TRBV6-5 14 TGTGCCAGCAGTTACTCCGGGACAGGTCGTGGCTACACCTTC CASSYSGTGRGYTF
TRBD2 . TRBJ2-1 TRBV7-6 16 TGTGCCAGCAGCTTAGGTCTAGCGGGGGAATACAATGAGCAGTTCTTC CASSLGLAGEYNEQFF
. . TRBJ1-1 TRBV7-2 16 TGTGCCAGCAGACAGGGTCCCACTAGAATGAACACTGAAGCTTTCTTT CASRQGPTRMNTEAFF
. few TRBJ2-5 TRBV27 12 TGTGCCAGCGGCTTCGGGTGGGAGACCCAGTACTTC CASGFGWETQYF
. . TRBJ1-1 TRBV7-8 14 TGTGCCAGCAGCTTCCCTGGGGGGGACACTGAAGCTTTCTTT CASSFPGGDTEAFF
. many TRBJ1-5 TRBV19 13 TGTGCCAGTAGTAGCCAGGGTCCTCAGCCCCAGCATTTT CASSSQGPQPQHF
TRBD1 . TRBJ2-1 TRBV4-1 17 TGCGCCAGCAGCCAAGACGGACAGGGGGCTTGGGTCAATGAGCAGTTCTTC CASSQDGQGAWVNEQFF
. . TRBJ1-1 TRBV11-2 13 TGTGCCGGGGGGGTGGGGGAGAACACTGAAGCTTTCTTT CAGGVGENTEAFF
. once TRBJ2-1 TRBV5-1 15 TGCGCCAGCAGCCCTAGCGAATCAGTCTACAATGAGCAGTTCTTC CASSPSESVYNEQFF
TRBD1 . TRBJ2-1 TRBV5-6 16 TGTGCCAGCAGTTACAGGGGATCGAGCTCCTACAATGAGCAGTTCTTC CASSYRGSSSYNEQFF
TRBD1 . TRBJ1-6 TRBV30 15 TGTGCCTGGAGCCTCGGACAGGGAAAAAATTCACCCCTCCACTTT CAWSLGQGKNSPLHF
. . TRBJ1-5 TRBV7-2 15 TGTGCCAGCAGCTTGGGGCCCAGACAGAATCAGCCCCAGCATTTT CASSLGPRQNQPQHF
TRBD1 . TRBJ2-2 TRBV7-8 16 TGTGCCAGCAGCGCAGGACAGGGAAAAGGAACCGGGGAGCTGTTTTTT CASSAGQGKGTGELFF
TRBD1 . TRBJ2-3 TRBV2 16 TGTGCCAGCACCGATCGACAGGGCTCGGGCACAGATACGCAGTATTTT CASTDRQGSGTDTQYF
. . TRBJ2-2 TRBV7-2 13 TGTGCCAGCAGCCCTCAGGAATTCGGGGAGCTGTTTTTT CASSPQEFGELFF
TRBD2 . TRBJ2-1 TRBV4-3 18 TGCGCCAGCAGCCAAGAGAGCCTTCTAGCGGGGGGCCACAATGAGCAGTTCTTC CASSQESLLAGGHNEQFF
TRBD1 . TRBJ1-1 TRBV5-1 16 TGCGCCAGCAGCTTGGAAGGAGGGGGCGAGGGCACTGAAGCTTTCTTT CASSLEGGGEGTEAFF
TRBD1 . TRBJ2-7 TRBV28 14 TGTGCCAGCAGTCCCCAGGGACAGGTTCGGGAGCAGTACTTC CASSPQGQVREQYF
. . TRBJ1-1 TRBV6-5 16 TGTGCCAGCAGTTACGAGGAAACACCCCGGGGCACTGAAGCTTTCTTT CASSYEETPRGTEAFF
TRBD2 . TRBJ2-5 TRBV6-5 13 TGTGCCAGCAGTTTTAGCGGGCAAGAGACCCAGTACTTC CASSFSGQETQYF
. . TRBJ2-1 TRBV14 14 TGTGCCAGCAGCCAAGTGCGCTCCTACAATGAGCAGTTCTTC CASSQVRSYNEQFF
. . TRBJ2-1 TRBV29-1 14 TGCAGCGTTGAGTACAGGAGCTCCTACAATGAGCAGTTCTTC CSVEYRSSYNEQFF
TRBD2 few TRBJ2-5 TRBV4-3 17 TGCGCCAGCAGCCAACGACTAGCGGGGGGCGCCCCTGAGACCCAGTACTTC CASSQRLAGGAPETQYF
TRBD2 . TRBJ2-5 TRBV18 13 TGTGCCAGCTCACCCCGGGAGGGGGAGACCCAGTACTTC CASSPREGETQYF
. once TRBJ2-3 TRBV5-1 15 TGCGCCAGCAGCTTACAGGGTATTGGGACAGATACGCAGTATTTT CASSLQGIGTDTQYF
. . TRBJ2-3 TRBV6-5 14 TGTGCCAGCAGACTCCGGGACTCTACAGATACGCAGTATTTT CASRLRDSTDTQYF
TRBD1 . TRBJ1-6 TRBV9 14 TGTGCCAGCAGCACGCGACAGGGTGGCTCACCCCTCCACTTT CASSTRQGGSPLHF
TRBD1 . TRBJ1-5 TRBV19 16 TGTGCCAGTACCCGGACAGGGAGGGTTAGCAATCAGCCCCAGCATTTT CASTRTGRVSNQPQHF
TRBD1 . TRBJ1-5 TRBV7-9 14 TGTGCCAGCAGTGCGACAGGGAACAATCAGCCCCAGCATTTT CASSATGNNQPQHF
. . TRBJ1-1 TRBV5-4 14 TGTGCCAGCAGCCCATCGGTAGTTAACACTGAAGCTTTCTTT CASSPSVVNTEAFF
. . TRBJ2-7 TRBV7-2 17 TGTGCCAGCAGCTTAAGGACGACAGAATATCGAGCCTACGAGCAGTACTTC CASSLRTTEYRAYEQYF
TRBD1 . TRBJ1-2 TRBV7-8 16 TGTGCCAGCAGCCGCCGCGGACAGGCACGGAACTATGGCTACACCTTC CASSRRGQARNYGYTF
TRBD1 . TRBJ2-1 TRBV4-1 15 TGCGCCAGCAGCCAAGAGGACAGGTCCTACAATGAGCAGTTCTTC CASSQEDRSYNEQFF
. . TRBJ2-1 TRBV28 14 TGTGCCAGCAGTTTCCCCAGGGATGCGTCTGAGCAGTTCTTC CASSFPRDASEQFF
. . TRBJ1-6 TRBV5-6 14 TGTGCCAGCAGCTTCGGGTGGATGAATTCACCCCTCCACTTT CASSFGWMNSPLHF